This is a list of T cell receptor beta chains from one sample in a study of blood T cell repertoires in COVID-19. The assay was immunoSEQ multiplex PCR, and TCRdb's table has in-frame clones only and misses some. The sample contains approximately 220,000 clones, about 86% of which appear only once. What was sequenced was PBMCs or T cells enriched from blood (not recorded which). The receptors stem from a woman between 40 and 50 years old with acute COVID-19. The CDR3 runs from the conserved cysteine through the conserved F or W. D genes are given only for firm matches. Size is omitted from some rows. Given values are once, few, many or a class for expanded clones.

j_gene,v_gene,abundance,d_gene,CDR3aa,CDR3nt
TRBJ1-6,TRBV9,.,.,CASSPQQGSYNSPLHF,TGTGCCAGCAGCCCTCAACAGGGCTCCTATAATTCACCCCTCCACTTT
TRBJ1-2,TRBV28,.,TRBD1,CASRNDRAGVPHGYTF,TGTGCCAGCCGGAACGACAGGGCAGGGGTCCCTCATGGCTACACCTTC
TRBJ2-1,TRBV15,.,TRBD2,CATSRGDSGTDNEQFF,TGTGCCACCAGCAGAGGTGATAGCGGGACCGACAATGAGCAGTTCTTC
TRBJ2-7,TRBV28,.,.,CASSHAQGYEQYF,TGTGCCAGCAGCCATGCCCAGGGCTACGAGCAGTACTTC
TRBJ1-2,TRBV19,.,.,CASSLQGSDGYTF,TGTGCCAGTAGTTTACAGGGCTCCGATGGCTACACCTTC
TRBJ1-1,TRBV27,once,.,CARAPGKTEAFF,TGTGCCAGGGCCCCGGGAAAGACTGAAGCTTTCTTT
TRBJ2-4,TRBV27,.,TRBD2,CASSRTSGALAKNIQYF,TGTGCCAGCAGTCGGACTAGCGGGGCACTAGCCAAAAACATTCAGTACTTC
TRBJ2-2,TRBV5-4,few,.,CASSLMGVGTGELFF,TGTGCCAGCAGCTTGATGGGAGTTGGCACCGGGGAGCTGTTTTTT
TRBJ2-7,TRBV5-1,.,TRBD1,CASSPRDRGYEQYF,TGCGCCAGCAGCCCACGGGACAGGGGCTACGAGCAGTACTTC
TRBJ1-4,TRBV9,.,TRBD1,CASSPGGEKLFF,TGTGCCAGCAGCCCAGGGGGTGAAAAACTGTTTTTT
TRBJ1-1,TRBV3-1/TRBV3-2,.,TRBD1,CASSRHHGTGVRQNTEAFF,TGTGCCAGCAGCCGACACCACGGGACAGGGGTCAGGCAGAACACTGAAGCTTTCTTT
TRBJ1-2,TRBV3-1/TRBV3-2,.,TRBD1,CASVDRARGYGYTF,TGTGCCAGCGTCGACAGGGCCCGAGGCTATGGCTACACCTTC
TRBJ1-5,TRBV2,.,TRBD1,CASSRDREGQPQHF,TGTGCCAGCAGTCGGGACAGGGAGGGTCAGCCCCAGCATTTT
TRBJ1-2,TRBV12-3/TRBV12-4,.,.,CASSLTTRGGYTF,TGTGCCAGCAGTCTCACAACCCGGGGGGGCTACACCTTC
TRBJ1-1,TRBV2,.,.,CASSEARGSSTEAFF,TGTGCCAGCAGTGAAGCGCGAGGGAGCTCCACTGAAGCTTTCTTT
TRBJ2-3,TRBV6-5,.,TRBD1,CASSSHTHRDREEYF,TGTGCCAGCAGTTCTCACACCCACCGGGACAGGGAGGAGTATTTT
TRBJ2-2,TRBV5-1,.,TRBD1,CASGTGDFTGELFF,TGCGCCAGCGGGACAGGGGATTTCACCGGGGAGCTGTTTTTT
TRBJ2-1,TRBV19,.,.,CASSIEGGRVLNEQFF,TGTGCCAGTAGTATAGAGGGGGGGCGGGTTTTGAATGAGCAGTTCTTC
TRBJ2-7,TRBV7-2,.,TRBD1,CASSGKGQIYNSYEQYF,TGTGCCAGCAGCGGAAAGGGACAGATCTATAATTCCTACGAGCAGTACTTC
TRBJ2-1,TRBV28,many,.,CASSLYYEQFF,TGTGCCAGCAGTTTATACTATGAGCAGTTCTTC
TRBJ1-2,TRBV2,.,TRBD1,CAIRTGSPEGYTF,TGTGCCATCCGGACAGGGTCCCCTGAGGGCTACACCTTC
TRBJ1-1,TRBV11-3,.,TRBD1,CASSVDRGTEAFF,TGTGCCAGCAGCGTTGACAGGGGCACTGAAGCTTTCTTT
TRBJ2-1,TRBV19,.,TRBD2,CASRGLGLIPFNEQFF,TGTGCCAGTAGGGGTTTGGGACTAATACCCTTCAATGAGCAGTTCTTC
TRBJ2-7,TRBV11-3,.,.,CASSPGGSPSYEQYF,TGTGCCAGCAGCCCCGGAGGGAGCCCCTCCTACGAGCAGTACTTC
TRBJ2-5,TRBV10-2,.,.,CASSESLGARETQYF,TGCGCCAGCAGTGAGTCGCTAGGGGCCAGAGAGACCCAGTACTTC
TRBJ2-1,TRBV5-6,.,TRBD2,CASSLSGGNYNEQFF,TGTGCCAGCAGCCTAAGCGGGGGCAACTACAATGAGCAGTTCTTC
TRBJ1-5,TRBV21-1,once,.,CASSKSPWDRGRGTNQPQHF,TGTGCCAGCAGCAAAAGTCCTTGGGACAGGGGGCGGGGTACGAATCAGCCCCAGCATTTT
TRBJ1-4,TRBV12-3/TRBV12-4,few,TRBD1,CASRAGQAQKLFF,TGTGCCAGCAGGGCAGGACAGGCACAAAAACTGTTTTTT
TRBJ2-3,TRBV11-2,.,TRBD2,CASSFSYGGRRTDTQYF,TGTGCCAGCAGCTTCTCCTACGGCGGGAGAAGGACAGATACGCAGTATTTT
TRBJ2-2,TRBV29-1,.,.,CSVEAGVSTGELFF,TGCAGCGTTGAAGCGGGAGTATCGACCGGGGAGCTGTTTTTT
TRBJ2-1,TRBV9,.,.,CASSVGVADNEQFF,TGTGCCAGCAGCGTAGGGGTAGCGGACAATGAGCAGTTCTTC
TRBJ2-1,TRBV11-1,.,TRBD2,CASSLEAGGSLEQFF,TGTGCCAGCAGCTTGGAAGCGGGAGGTTCACTTGAGCAGTTCTTC
TRBJ2-3,TRBV7-2,.,.,CASSLPDAPNTQYF,TGTGCCAGCAGCCTACCCGATGCTCCAAATACGCAGTATTTT
TRBJ1-6,TRBV6-1,.,.,CASSELDNRSPLHF,TGTGCCAGCAGTGAATTGGACAATAGATCACCCCTCCACTTT
TRBJ2-5,TRBV3-1/TRBV3-2,.,TRBD2,CASSQDGGLAGGNQETQYF,TGTGCCAGCAGCCAAGATGGGGGACTAGCGGGAGGTAACCAAGAGACCCAGTACTTC
TRBJ1-5,TRBV2,.,.,CASSEEWGGSYSNQPQHF,TGTGCCAGCAGTGAAGAATGGGGAGGGTCCTATAGCAATCAGCCCCAGCATTTT
TRBJ1-3,TRBV16,.,.,CASSQSSWRSGNTIYF,TGTGCCAGCAGCCAATCGTCCTGGAGGTCCGGAAACACCATATATTTT
TRBJ2-1,TRBV9,.,.,CASSGYGGSYNEQFF,TGTGCCAGCAGCGGTTACGGGGGTTCCTACAATGAGCAGTTCTTC
TRBJ2-7,TRBV29-1,.,TRBD2,CSVVRGGEQYF,TGCAGCGTTGTCCGGGGGGGCGAGCAGTACTTC
TRBJ1-1,TRBV6-5,.,.,CASSHRSGNTEAFF,TGTGCCAGCAGTCACAGATCAGGGAACACTGAAGCTTTCTTT
TRBJ1-1,TRBV3-1/TRBV3-2,.,.,CASSQSRGGDTEAFF,TGTGCCAGCAGCCAGAGCCGGGGAGGAGACACTGAAGCTTTCTTT
TRBJ2-7,TRBV5-1,.,TRBD2,CASSSPTSGFYEQYF,TGCGCCAGCAGCTCTCCGACTAGCGGATTCTACGAGCAGTACTTC
TRBJ2-3,TRBV5-1,.,TRBD2,CASSLSGAGTDTQYF,TGCGCCAGCAGCTTGAGCGGGGCCGGCACAGATACGCAGTATTTT
TRBJ2-7,TRBV30,once,TRBD2,CAWTSGNSYEQYF,TGTGCCTGGACTAGCGGGAACTCCTACGAGCAGTACTTC
TRBJ2-3,TRBV27,.,.,CASSINSGSSTDTQYF,TGTGCCAGCAGTATTAATAGCGGCTCTAGCACAGATACGCAGTATTTT
TRBJ2-1,TRBV5-1,.,TRBD2,CASSLTTSVYNEQFF,TGCGCCAGCAGCTTGACGACTAGCGTCTACAATGAGCAGTTCTTC
TRBJ1-3,TRBV6-6,few,.,CASSGKLSGNTIYF,TGTGCCAGCAGTGGTAAACTCTCTGGAAACACCATATATTTT
TRBJ1-6,TRBV24-1,.,TRBD1,CATAAGGQSPLHF,TGTGCCACCGCCGCAGGGGGCCAATCACCCCTCCACTTT
TRBJ2-3,TRBV5-8,.,TRBD2,CASRTSGSDTQYF,TGTGCCAGCAGAACTAGCGGGAGTGATACGCAGTATTTT
TRBJ1-1,TRBV10-3,.,.,CAIMIRGTNTEAFF,TGTGCCATCATGATCCGGGGAACGAACACTGAAGCTTTCTTT
TRBJ2-3,TRBV10-3,.,.,CAISTYSGGPDTQYF,TGTGCCATCAGTACCTACAGTGGGGGCCCAGATACGCAGTATTTT
TRBJ2-1,TRBV19,.,TRBD2,CASSTGLAGKDEQFF,TGTGCCAGTAGTACCGGACTAGCGGGGAAGGATGAGCAGTTCTTC
TRBJ2-1,TRBV5-1,.,.,CASSLGLVALANEQFF,TGCGCCAGCAGCTTAGGACTCGTCGCGTTGGCCAATGAGCAGTTCTTC
TRBJ2-2,TRBV4-3,many,.,CASSQYDLAGTGELFF,TGCGCCAGCAGCCAATATGATCTTGCGGGCACCGGGGAGCTGTTTTTT
TRBJ2-7,TRBV4-1,.,TRBD1,CASSIGTGSPEQYF,TGCGCCAGCAGCATCGGGACAGGGAGCCCCGAGCAGTACTTC
TRBJ2-3,TRBV28,once,TRBD2,CASTSGGRAADTQYF,TGTGCCAGCACCTCCGGAGGGAGGGCCGCAGATACGCAGTATTTT
TRBJ2-7,TRBV5-1,few,.,CASSLAQGGLYEQYF,TGCGCCAGCAGCTTGGCCCAGGGGGGTCTCTACGAGCAGTACTTC
TRBJ1-2,TRBV24-1,.,TRBD1,CATAGQGMNGYTF,TGTGCCACCGCCGGACAGGGTATGAATGGCTACACCTTC
TRBJ1-2,TRBV28,.,.,CASRWAGYGYTF,TGTGCCAGCAGATGGGCTGGGTATGGCTACACCTTC
TRBJ2-7,TRBV18,.,.,CASSPSTVTYEQYF,TGTGCCAGCTCACCGTCAACGGTAACCTACGAGCAGTACTTC